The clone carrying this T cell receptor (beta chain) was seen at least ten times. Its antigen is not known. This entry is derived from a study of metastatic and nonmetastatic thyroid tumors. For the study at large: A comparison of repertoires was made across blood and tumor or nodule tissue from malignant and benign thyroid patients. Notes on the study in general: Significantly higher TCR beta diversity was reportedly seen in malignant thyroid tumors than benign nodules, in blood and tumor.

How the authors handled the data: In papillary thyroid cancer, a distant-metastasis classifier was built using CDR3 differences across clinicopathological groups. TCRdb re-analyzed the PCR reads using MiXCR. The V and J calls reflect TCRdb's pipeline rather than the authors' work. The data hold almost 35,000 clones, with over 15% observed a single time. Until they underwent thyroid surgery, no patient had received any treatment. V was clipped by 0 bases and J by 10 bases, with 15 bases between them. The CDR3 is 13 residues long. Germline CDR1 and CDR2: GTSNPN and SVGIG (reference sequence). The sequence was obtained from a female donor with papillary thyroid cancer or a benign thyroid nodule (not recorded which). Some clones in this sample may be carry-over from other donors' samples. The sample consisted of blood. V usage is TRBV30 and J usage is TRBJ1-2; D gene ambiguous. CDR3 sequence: CAWSVRSETDYTF. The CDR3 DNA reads TGTGCCTGGAGTGTACGATCAGAAACGGACTACACCTTC.